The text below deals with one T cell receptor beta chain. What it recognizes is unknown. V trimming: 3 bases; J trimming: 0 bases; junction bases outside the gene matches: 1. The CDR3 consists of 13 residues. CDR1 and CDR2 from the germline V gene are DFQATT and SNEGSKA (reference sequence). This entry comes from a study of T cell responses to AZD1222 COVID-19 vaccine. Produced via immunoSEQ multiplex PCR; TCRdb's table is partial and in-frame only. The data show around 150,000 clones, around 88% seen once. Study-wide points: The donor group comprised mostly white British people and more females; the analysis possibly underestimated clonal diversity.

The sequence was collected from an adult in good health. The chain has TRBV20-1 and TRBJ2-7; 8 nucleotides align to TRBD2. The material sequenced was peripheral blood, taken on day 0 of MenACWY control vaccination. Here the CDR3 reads CSASSGTSYEQYF. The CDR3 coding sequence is TGCAGTGCTAGTAGCGGGACCTCCTACGAGCAGTACTTC.